This TCR beta chain was sequenced during a study of blood T cell repertoires in COVID-19. The CDR3 totals 17 residues. Germline CDR1 MNHEY, CDR2 SMNVEV (reference sequence). Deletions cut 6 bases from V and 5 bases from J, with 23 bases between. Here immunoSEQ multiplex PCR was the method, and the copy in TCRdb shows in-frame clones only, minus some. The table has about 88,000 clones, 75% to 90% seen once; the top ten hold about 15%. The clonotype was recovered from a male donor with acute or convalescent COVID-19. The chain links TRBV27 to TRBJ1-5; no firm D call. The sequenced material came from peripheral blood. CDR3 in amino acids: CASSPFSLAAADQPQHF. CDR3 sequence (DNA): TGTGCCAGCAGCCCCTTTTCGCTTGCAGCGGCCGATCAGCCCCAGCATTTT.